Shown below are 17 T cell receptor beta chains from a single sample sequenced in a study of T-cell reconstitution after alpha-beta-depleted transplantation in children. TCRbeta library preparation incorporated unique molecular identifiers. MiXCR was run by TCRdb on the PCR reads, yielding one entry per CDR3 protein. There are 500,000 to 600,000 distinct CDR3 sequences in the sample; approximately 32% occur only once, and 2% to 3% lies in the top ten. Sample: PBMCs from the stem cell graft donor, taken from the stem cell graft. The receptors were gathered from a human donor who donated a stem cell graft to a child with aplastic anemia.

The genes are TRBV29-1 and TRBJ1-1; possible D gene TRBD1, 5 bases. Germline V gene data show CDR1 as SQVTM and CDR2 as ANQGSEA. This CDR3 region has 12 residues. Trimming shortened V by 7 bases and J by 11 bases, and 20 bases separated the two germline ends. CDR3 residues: CSAAGRQLNAFF. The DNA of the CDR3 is TGCAGCGCTGCGGGGCGTCAGCTCAACGCTTTCTTT.

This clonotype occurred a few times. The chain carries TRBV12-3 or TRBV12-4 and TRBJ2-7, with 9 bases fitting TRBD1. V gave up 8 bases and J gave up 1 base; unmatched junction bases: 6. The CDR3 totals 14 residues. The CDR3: CASSTGGFSYEQYF. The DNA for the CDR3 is TGTGCCAGCTCGACAGGGGGGTTTTCCTACGAGCAGTACTTC.

The CDR3 protein is CASSQGSGVSNQPQHF. The CDR3, as DNA: TGTGCCAGCAGCCAGGGGTCAGGGGTTAGCAATCAGCCCCAGCATTTT. The chain couples TRBV12-3 or TRBV12-4 to TRBJ1-5; D might be TRBD1 (6 bases). V gave up 6 bases and J gave up 0 bases, with 15 bases separating them. There are 16 residues in the CDR3.

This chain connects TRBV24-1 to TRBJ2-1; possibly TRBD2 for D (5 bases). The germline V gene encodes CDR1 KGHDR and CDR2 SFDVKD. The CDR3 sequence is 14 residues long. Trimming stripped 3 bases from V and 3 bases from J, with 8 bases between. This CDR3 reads CATSDRTYYNEQFF. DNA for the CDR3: TGTGCCACCAGTGATCGGACTTACTACAATGAGCAGTTCTTC.

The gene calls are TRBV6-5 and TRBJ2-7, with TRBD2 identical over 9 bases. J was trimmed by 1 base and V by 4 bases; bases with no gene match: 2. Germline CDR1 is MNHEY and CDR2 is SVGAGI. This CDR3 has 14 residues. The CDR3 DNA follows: TGTGCCAGCAGTTCGCTAGCGGGATCCTACGAGCAGTACTTC. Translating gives CASSSLAGSYEQYF.

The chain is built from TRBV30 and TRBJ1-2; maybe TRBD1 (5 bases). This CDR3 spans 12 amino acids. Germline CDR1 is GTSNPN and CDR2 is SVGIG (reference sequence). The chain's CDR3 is CAVDSSLGRETF. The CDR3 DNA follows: TGTGCTGTCGACAGTTCCCTTGGAAGGGAGACCTTC. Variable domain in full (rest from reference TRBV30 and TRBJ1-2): SQTIHQWPATLVQPVGSPLSLECTVEGTSNPNLYWYRQAAGRGLQLLFYSVGIGQISSEVPQNLSASRPQDRQFILSSKKLLLSDSGFYLCAVDSSLGRETFGSGTRLTVV.

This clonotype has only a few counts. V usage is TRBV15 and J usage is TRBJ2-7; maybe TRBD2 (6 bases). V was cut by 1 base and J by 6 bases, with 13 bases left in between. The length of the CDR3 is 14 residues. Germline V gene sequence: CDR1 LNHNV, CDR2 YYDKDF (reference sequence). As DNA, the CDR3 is TGTGCCACCAGCAGAGTCGGCAGGGAGGCCGAGCAGTACGTC. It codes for CATSRVGREAEQYV.

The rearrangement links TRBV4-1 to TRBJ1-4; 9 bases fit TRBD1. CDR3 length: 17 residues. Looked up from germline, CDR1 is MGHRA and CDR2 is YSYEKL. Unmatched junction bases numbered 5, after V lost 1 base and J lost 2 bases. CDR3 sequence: CASSQVDRGTTNEKLFF. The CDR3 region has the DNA TGCGCCAGCAGCCAAGTAGACAGGGGGACCACTAATGAAAAACTGTTTTTT.

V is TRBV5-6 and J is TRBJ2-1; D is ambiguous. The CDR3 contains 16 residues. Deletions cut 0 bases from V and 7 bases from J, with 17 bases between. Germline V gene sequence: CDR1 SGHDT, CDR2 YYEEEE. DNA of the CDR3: TGTGCCAGCAGCTTGGTTTCGATACAAATTAAAAATGAGCAGTTCTTC. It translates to CASSLVSIQIKNEQFF.

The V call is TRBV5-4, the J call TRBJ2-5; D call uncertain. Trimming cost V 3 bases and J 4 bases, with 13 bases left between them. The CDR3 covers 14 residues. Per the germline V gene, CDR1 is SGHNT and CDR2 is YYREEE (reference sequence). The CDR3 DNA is TGTGCCAGCAGCTCGGAGACGCTGCGAGAGACCCAGTACTTC. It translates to CASSSETLRETQYF.

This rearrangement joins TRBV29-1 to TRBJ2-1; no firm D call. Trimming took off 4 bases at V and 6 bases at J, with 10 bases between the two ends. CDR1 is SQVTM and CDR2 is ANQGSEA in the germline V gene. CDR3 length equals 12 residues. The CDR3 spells CSVVGEVNEQFF. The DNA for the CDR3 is TGCAGCGTTGTAGGTGAGGTCAATGAGCAGTTCTTC.

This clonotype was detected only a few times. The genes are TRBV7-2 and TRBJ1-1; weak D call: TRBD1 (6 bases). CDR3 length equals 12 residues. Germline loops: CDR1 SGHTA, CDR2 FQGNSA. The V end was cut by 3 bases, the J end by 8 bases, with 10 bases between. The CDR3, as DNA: TGTGCCAGCAGCTTCTCGGGGGGCGAAGCTTTCTTT. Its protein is CASSFSGGEAFF.

As DNA, the CDR3 is TGTGCCAGCAGCCAAGGCGGGGGGGCACCCCTCCACTTT. This codes for CASSQGGGAPLHF. The V and J genes are TRBV7-6 and TRBJ1-6, with D tentatively TRBD1 (5 bases). This CDR3 contains 13 residues. Germline lookup yields CDR1 SGHVS and CDR2 FNYEAQ. The ends were cut back, 5 bases at V and 11 bases at J, with 13 bases in the middle.

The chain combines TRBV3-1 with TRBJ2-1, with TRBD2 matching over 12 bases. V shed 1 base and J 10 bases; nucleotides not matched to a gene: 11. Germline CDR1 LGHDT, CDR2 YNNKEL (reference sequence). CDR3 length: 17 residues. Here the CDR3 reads CASSQGVLAGGFGEQFF. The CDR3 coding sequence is TGTGCCAGCAGCCAAGGAGTCCTAGCGGGAGGGTTCGGAGAGCAGTTCTTC.

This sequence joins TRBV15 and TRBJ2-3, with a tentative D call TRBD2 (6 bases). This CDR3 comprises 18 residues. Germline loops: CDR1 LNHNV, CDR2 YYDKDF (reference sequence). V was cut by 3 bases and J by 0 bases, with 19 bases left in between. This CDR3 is CATSRYPTASASTDTQYF. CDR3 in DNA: TGTGCCACCAGCAGGTATCCTACCGCTAGCGCCAGCACAGATACGCAGTATTTT.

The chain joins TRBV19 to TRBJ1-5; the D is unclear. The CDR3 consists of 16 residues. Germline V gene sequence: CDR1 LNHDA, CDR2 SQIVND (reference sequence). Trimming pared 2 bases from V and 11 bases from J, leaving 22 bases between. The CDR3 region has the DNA TGTGCCAGTAGTATACTACCCGGGGTGGGTACCGGGGCCCAGCATTTT. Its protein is CASSILPGVGTGAQHF.

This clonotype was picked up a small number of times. CDR3 bases: TGCAGTGCGACGGGACAGGGCTATGGCTACACCTTC. Translating it yields CSATGQGYGYTF. The chain uses TRBV20-1 and TRBJ1-2; 9 bases fit TRBD1. V was pared by 6 bases and J by 4 bases, with 3 bases of the junction left unmatched. This CDR3 region has 12 residues. The germline V gene encodes CDR1 DFQATT and CDR2 SNEGSKA (reference sequence).